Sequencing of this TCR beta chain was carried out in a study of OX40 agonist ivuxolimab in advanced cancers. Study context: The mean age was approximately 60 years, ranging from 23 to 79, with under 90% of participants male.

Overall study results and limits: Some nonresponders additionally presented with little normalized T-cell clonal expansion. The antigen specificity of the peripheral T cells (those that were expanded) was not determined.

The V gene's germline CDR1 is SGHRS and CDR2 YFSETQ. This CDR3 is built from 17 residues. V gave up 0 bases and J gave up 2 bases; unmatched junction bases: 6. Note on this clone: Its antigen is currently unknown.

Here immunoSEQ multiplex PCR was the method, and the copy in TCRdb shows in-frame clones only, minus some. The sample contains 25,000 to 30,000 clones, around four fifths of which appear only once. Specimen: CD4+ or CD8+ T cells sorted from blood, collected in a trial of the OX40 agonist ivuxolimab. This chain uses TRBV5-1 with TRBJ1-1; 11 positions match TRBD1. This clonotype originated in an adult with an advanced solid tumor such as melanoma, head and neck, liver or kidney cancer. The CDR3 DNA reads TGCGCCAGCAGCTTGGCCAGGACAGGGGGCATCAACACTGAAGCTTTCTTT. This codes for CASSLARTGGINTEAFF.